This passage covers 21 T cell receptor beta chains from one sample sequenced in a study of technical replicates of blood from several donors. Assay: immunoSEQ multiplex PCR; the TCRdb copy retains only in-frame clones and omits some. This sample has roughly 100,000 clones, with under 97% found just once. Sequenced sample: T cells isolated from PBMCs. These receptors originate from a human donor in good health.

The chain is built from TRBV21-1 and TRBJ2-1; TRBD2, the table's D call, lacks a check against the DNA. TRBV21-1 corresponds to a pseudogene. The CDR3 runs to 17 residues. CDR3 in DNA: TGTGCCAGCAGCAGATGGGCGGGGGGAGGAGAGTACAATGAGCAGTTCTTC. Its protein product is CASSRWAGGGEYNEQFF.

The chain carries TRBV6-9 and TRBJ1-2, with D possibly matching TRBD1 (5 bases). V was clipped by 5 bases and J by 6 bases, with 13 bases between them. The length of the CDR3 is 13 residues. Germline V CDR1 and CDR2: MNHGY, SVAAGI. In DNA, the CDR3 is TGTGCCAGCAGTGAAGAGGAAGGGGATGGCTACACCTTC. Its translation is CASSEEEGDGYTF.

This clone is a singleton in its sample. The chain has TRBV5-6 and TRBJ1-3, with 7 bases matching TRBD1. Per the germline V gene, CDR1 is SGHDT and CDR2 is YYEEEE. J gave up 7 bases and V 1 base, and 2 bases lay outside the gene matches. This CDR3 is 13 amino acids long. In nucleotides, the CDR3 is TGTGCCAGCAGCTTGACAGGGGCGAACACCATATATTTT. The encoded protein is CASSLTGANTIYF. The full variable domain, its missing parts supplied by reference TRBV5-6 and TRBJ1-3, is DAGVTQSPTHLIKTRGQQVTLRCSPKSGHDTVSWYQQALGQGPQFIFQYYEEEERQRGNFPDRFSGHQFPNYSSELNVNALLLGDSALYLCASSLTGANTIYFGEGSWLTVV.

This chain joins TRBV7-9 and TRBJ2-4; weak D call: TRBD2 (6 bases). Germline V lookup: CDR1 SEHNR, CDR2 FQNEAQ (reference sequence). The CDR3 runs to 13 residues. Trimming stripped 2 bases from V and 6 bases from J, with 8 bases between. In DNA, the CDR3 is TGTGCCAGCAGCTTATCGGAGGGAAACATTCAGTACTTC. Its translation is CASSLSEGNIQYF. Filled out from reference TRBV7-9 and TRBJ2-4, the complete variable domain reads DTGVSQNPRHKITKRGQNVTFRCDPISEHNRLYWYRQTLGQGPEFLTYFQNEAQLEKSRLLSDRFSAERPKGSFSTLEIQRTEQGDSAMYLCASSLSEGNIQYFGAGTRLSVL.

The V and J genes are TRBV10-1 and TRBJ1-2, with TRBD1 identical over 7 bases. This CDR3 comprises 13 residues. The germline CDR1 and CDR2 sequences are WNHNN and SYGVQD (reference sequence). V gave up 6 bases and J gave up 5 bases; unmatched junction bases: 6. CDR3 protein: CASSPGTEYGYTF. The CDR3 DNA is TGCGCCAGCAGCCCCGGGACAGAGTATGGCTACACCTTC.

The chain employs TRBV14 and TRBJ1-4, with 10 bases identical to TRBD1. CDR3 size: 14 residues. The V gene's germline CDR1 is SGHDN and CDR2 FVKESK. The ends lost 4 bases at V and 8 bases at J; junction bases unmatched: 4. The CDR3 region is CASSPDRGREKLFF. The CDR3 DNA follows: TGTGCCAGCAGCCCCGACAGGGGGCGAGAAAAACTGTTTTTT.

The chain employs TRBV7-9 and TRBJ1-1; D is unresolved. The CDR3 runs 18 residues. The germline V gene encodes CDR1 SEHNR and CDR2 FQNEAQ (reference sequence). Trimming removed 0 bases at V and 1 base at J, with 18 bases between. This CDR3 is CASSLATVPGSGNTEAFF. The CDR3 DNA sequence: TGTGCCAGCAGCTTAGCGACCGTCCCGGGGTCTGGGAACACTGAAGCTTTCTTT.

This clone was observed a handful of times. J is TRBJ1-2 and V is TRBV7-9, with 7 positions matching TRBD1. V dropped 0 bases and J dropped 8; count of bases not matched to a gene: 9. This CDR3 has 15 amino acids. Germline V gene lookup returns CDR1 SEHNR and CDR2 FQNEAQ (reference sequence). CDR3 loop: CASSLALTGVEGYTF. DNA for the CDR3: TGTGCCAGCAGCTTAGCGCTAACAGGGGTAGAAGGCTACACCTTC.

This clone was recorded only once. The genes are TRBV19 and TRBJ1-3; D unresolved. The CDR3 loop spans 14 amino acids. V was cut by 3 bases and J by 0 bases, with 6 bases left in between. The germline V gene encodes CDR1 LNHDA and CDR2 SQIVND (reference sequence). CDR3 region: CASSIRGSGNTIYF. The CDR3 nucleotides are TGTGCCAGTAGTATTCGGGGCTCTGGAAACACCATATATTTT.

This chain connects TRBV6-5 to TRBJ2-1; TRBD2 is a possible D gene (5 bases). The CDR3 consists of 12 residues. Per germline, CDR1 MNHEY and CDR2 SVGAGI. V lost 6 bases and J lost 7, with 10 bases in between. In nucleotides, the CDR3 is TGTGCCAGCAGCAGCGGTGGGAATGAGCAGTTCTTC. As protein: CASSSGGNEQFF.

The gene calls are TRBV18 and TRBJ2-5; tentatively, D is TRBD1 (6 bases). The assigned J gene may be wrong: the sequence end matches TRBJ2-7 better. Germline V gene sequence: CDR1 KGHSH, CDR2 LQKENI. The CDR3 runs 13 residues. The CDR3: CASSLQDSREQYF. The CDR3 nucleotides are TGTGCCAGCTCATTACAGGACAGTCGCGAGCAGTACTTC.

The rearrangement joins TRBV15 to TRBJ2-1; TRBD2 might be the D (5 bases). CDR1 is LNHNV, CDR2 YYDKDF, per germline (reference sequence). CDR3 length equals 13 residues. The V end lost 0 bases, the J end lost 8 bases, and 8 bases lay between the germline ends. For the CDR3, the DNA is TGTGCCACCAGCAGAGATCCGGGGTATGAGCAGTTCTTC. Translating it yields CATSRDPGYEQFF.

V usage is TRBV19 and J usage is TRBJ2-1; the match to TRBD1 covers 9 bases. This CDR3 comprises 14 residues. The germline gives CDR1 LNHDA, CDR2 SQIVND (reference sequence). After removal of 5 bases from V and 7 bases from J, the junction contained 6 bases not matched to a gene. For the CDR3, the DNA is TGTGCCAGTAGTCCGGGACAGGGAGGGAATGAGCAGTTCTTC. Its translation is CASSPGQGGNEQFF. Full variable domain (outside the CDR3, taken from reference TRBV19 and TRBJ2-1): DGGITQSPKYLFRKEGQNVTLSCEQNLNHDAMYWYRQDPGQGLRLIYYSQIVNDFQKGDIAEGYSVSREKKESFPLTVTSAQKNPTAFYLCASSPGQGGNEQFFGPGTRLTVL.

The V and J genes are TRBV10-3 and TRBJ1-1; the match to TRBD1 covers 9 bases. The CDR3 is 15 amino acids. CDR1 ENHRY and CDR2 SYGVKD come from the germline V gene. The V and J ends lost 3 bases and 5 bases, in that order; junction bases with no gene match: 7. CDR3 sequence reads: CAISDPGTGLTEAFF. The CDR3 nucleotides read TGTGCCATCAGTGACCCCGGGACAGGGTTGACTGAAGCTTTCTTT.

The chain links TRBV12-1 to TRBJ1-5; the table assigns TRBD1, which was not confirmed against the DNA. TRBV12-1 is tagged as a pseudogene. This CDR3 spans 15 amino acids. The DNA of the CDR3 is TGTGCCAGCAGCTTTGATGGGCCCAACAATCAGCCCCAGCATTTT. Residues: CASSFDGPNNQPQHF.

This clone was recorded only once. The genes are TRBV4-1 and TRBJ1-5, with TRBD1 matching 9 bases. CDR1 and CDR2 from the germline V gene are MGHRA and YSYEKL. V was pared by 2 bases and J by 4 bases, with 3 bases of the junction left unmatched. The CDR3 covers 15 residues. CDR3 region: CASSQPGQGNQPQHF. The CDR3 bases are TGCGCCAGCAGCCAACCGGGACAGGGTAATCAGCCCCAGCATTTT.

The rearrangement links TRBV28 to TRBJ1-5; 9 bases agree with TRBD1. CDR1 and CDR2 (germline): MDHEN, SYDVKM. The CDR3 is 15 amino acids. V lost 5 bases, J lost 3 bases, and 5 bases stayed unmatched. The CDR3 sequence is CASSQGQGTNQPQHF. The CDR3 bases are TGTGCCAGCAGTCAAGGACAGGGGACCAATCAGCCCCAGCATTTT.

The chain links TRBV4-1 to TRBJ1-2; D call uncertain. This CDR3 region has 14 residues. V lost 1 base to trimming and J lost 7 bases, with 13 bases between them. Looked up from germline, CDR1 is MGHRA and CDR2 is YSYEKL. CDR3 nucleotide sequence: TGCGCCAGCAGCCAAGTTATGGGCCTCCCTGGCTACACCTTC. It codes for CASSQVMGLPGYTF.

J is TRBJ2-7 and V is TRBV4-1, with 9 positions matching TRBD1. Germline V gene sequence: CDR1 MGHRA, CDR2 YSYEKL. J was trimmed by 1 base and V by 1 base; bases with no gene match: 8. The CDR3 length is 17 residues. The CDR3 region has the DNA TGCGCCAGCAGCCAAGTTGCTCAGGACAGGGGATCCTACGAGCAGTACTTC. This sequence encodes CASSQVAQDRGSYEQYF.

J is TRBJ1-3 and V is TRBV14; 11 bases align to TRBD1. V lost 4 bases to trimming and J lost 7 bases; unmatched junction nucleotides: 9. Germline V lookup: CDR1 SGHDN, CDR2 FVKESK. The CDR3 spans 16 residues. The CDR3 spells CASSPWTGTGGNTIYF. CDR3 bases: TGTGCCAGCAGCCCATGGACCGGGACAGGGGGGAACACCATATATTTT.

This chain joins TRBV30 and TRBJ2-1; D ambiguous. This CDR3 comprises 13 residues. Germline values: CDR1 GTSNPN, CDR2 SVGIG (reference sequence). Trimming removed 0 bases from V and 0 bases from J, with 3 bases in between. CDR3 DNA: TGTGCCTGGAGTGTACTCTCCTACAATGAGCAGTTCTTC. As protein: CAWSVLSYNEQFF. The variable domain in full, completed from reference TRBV30 and TRBJ2-1, reads SQTIHQWPATLVQPVGSPLSLECTVEGTSNPNLYWYRQAAGRGLQLLFYSVGIGQISSEVPQNLSASRPQDRQFILSSKKLLLSDSGFYLCAWSVLSYNEQFFGPGTRLTVL.